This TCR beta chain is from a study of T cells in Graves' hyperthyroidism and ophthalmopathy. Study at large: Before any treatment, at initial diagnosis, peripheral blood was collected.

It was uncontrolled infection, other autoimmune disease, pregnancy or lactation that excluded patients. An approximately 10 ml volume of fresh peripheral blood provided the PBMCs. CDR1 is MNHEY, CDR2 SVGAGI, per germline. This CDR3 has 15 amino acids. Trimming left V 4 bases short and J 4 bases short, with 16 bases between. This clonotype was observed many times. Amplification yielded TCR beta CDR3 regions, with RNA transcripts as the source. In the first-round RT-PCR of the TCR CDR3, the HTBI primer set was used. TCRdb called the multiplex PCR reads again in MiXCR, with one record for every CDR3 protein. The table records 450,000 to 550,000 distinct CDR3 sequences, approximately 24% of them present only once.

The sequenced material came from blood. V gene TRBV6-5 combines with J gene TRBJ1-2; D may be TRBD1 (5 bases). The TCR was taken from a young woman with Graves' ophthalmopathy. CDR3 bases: TGTGCCAGCAGTTTAGCGGGGCTTCACTTCTATGGCTACACCTTC. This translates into CASSLAGLHFYGYTF.